These 11 T cell receptor gamma chains were all obtained from the same sample, sequenced in a study of gammadelta T cells in human blood (dated by TCRdb to about 2020). The library was prepared using RT-PCR. The sequencer listed for this sample is Illumina MiSeq. In TCRdb, clones were called once more from the public reads by CATT, and rows of identical DNA were later combined. In all, the sample holds under 250 gamma-chain clones, and about 6% of those were seen once. Approximately 45% of the sample lies in the top ten. The sample consisted of non-Vgamma9Vdelta2 gamma-delta T cells from infant blood. All receptors derive from a human donor.

In the case of this clone: This sequence may be a read error, since a much larger clone differs from it by one base. This same CDR3 is encoded by further DNA sequences in the sample. The V and J genes are TRGV8 and TRGJ1 or TRGJ2. This CDR3 spans 12 amino acids. Germline assignment: CDR1 VENAVY and CDR2 YDSYNSRV. In DNA, the CDR3 is TGTGCAACCTGGGATAAGTATTATAAGAAACTCTTT. Protein: CATWDKYYKKLF.

By share of the sample, this clone is hyperexpanded (1% or more). The rearrangement uses TRGV2 and TRGJ1 or TRGJ2. Trimming cost V 0 bases and J 12 bases; bases outside gene matches: 5. The germline CDR1 and CDR2 sequences are EGSNGY and YDSYNSKV. This CDR3 has 11 amino acids. As DNA, the CDR3 is TGTGCCACCTGGGACGGGCTCAGGAAACTCTTT. It is translated as CATWDGLRKLF.

About this clone: The mismatch at residue 4 between this DNA's translation and the TCRdb protein of a much larger clone likely reflects a read error; the protein shown is translated from the DNA. The chain links TRGV9 to TRGJ1 or TRGJ2. This CDR3 is built from 13 residues. Germline loops: CDR1 GITISATS, CDR2 ISYDGTV (reference sequence). The CDR3 loop reads CALGEVNYYKKLF. The CDR3 DNA sequence: TGTGCCTTGGGGGAGGTGAATTATTATAAGAAACTCTTT.

This clone is large (0.1 to 1%) in the sample. The V call is TRGV10, the J call TRGJ1 or TRGJ2. TRGV10 is treated as an ORF (open reading frame) with a function not yet certain. J gave up 5 bases and V 8 bases, and 7 bases lay outside the gene matches. The CDR3 loop spans 12 amino acids. CDR3 in amino acids: CAAWVLHYKKLF. The CDR3 DNA is TGTGCTGCGTGGGTACTTCATTATAAGAAACTCTTT.

With regard to this clone: Additional DNA sequences in this sample encode the identical CDR3. V is TRGV4 and J is TRGJ1 or TRGJ2. The CDR3 loop spans 13 amino acids. CDR1 is EGSTGY and CDR2 is YDSYTSSV in the germline V gene. V shed 0 bases and J 7 bases; nucleotides not matched to a gene: 6. The chain's CDR3 is CATWDGLGYKKLF. The CDR3 region has the DNA TGTGCCACCTGGGATGGGCTTGGGTATAAGAAACTCTTT.

This clone was seen once. A far larger clone lies a single base away; this is likely a read error. No DNA is shown, since the ends of the CDR3 on it are uncertain; the CDR3 is the one TCRdb lists. Other DNA variants within this sample encode the same CDR3. The V gene corresponds to TRGV10; no J gene was called. TRGV10 carries the ORF label, with uncertain function. The CDR3 spans 33 residues, counting both ends. This CDR3 is CAAWDYPRGGIRNALAVEQHLLSQVSIGRIQHF.

On this clone: The translation of this DNA and the TCRdb protein of a much larger clone differ at residue 8, probably owing to a read error; the protein shown here is translated from the DNA. The chain recombines TRGV5 with TRGJ1 or TRGJ2. V shed 4 bases, J shed 6 bases, and the junction held 9 bases outside the gene matches. Per germline, CDR1 VINAFY and CDR2 YDVSNSKD. CDR3 size: 13 residues. The CDR3 sequence: CATWEGEFYKKLF. The CDR3 DNA follows: TGTGCCACCTGGGAAGGGGAGTTTTATAAGAAACTCTTT.

This clone was seen more than once but under ten times. With a far larger clone one base away, a read error is the likely cause. This chain links TRGV4 with TRGJP2. The CDR3 sequence is 15 residues long. J gave up 1 base and V 1 base, and 3 bases lay outside the gene matches. Per germline, CDR1 EGSTGY and CDR2 YDSYTSSV. The CDR3: CATWDGSSSDWIKTF. The CDR3 DNA follows: TGTGCCACCTGGGATGGCAGTAGTAGTGATTGGATCAAGACGTTT.

Regarding this clone: The protein in TCRdb stems from a much larger clone and differs at residue 3 from this DNA's translation, likely a read error; here the protein is translated from the DNA. V is TRGV4 and J is TRGJ1 or TRGJ2. The J gene is not listed in TCRdb, so it was assigned here from a DNA match to germline. Germline V gene lookup returns CDR1 EGSTGY and CDR2 YDSYTSSV. There are 13 residues in the CDR3. CDR3 protein: CANWDGGYYKKLF. In DNA form, the CDR3 reads TGTGCCAACTGGGATGGGGGATATTATAAGAAACTCTTT.

Concerning this clone itself: This sequence may be a read error, since a much larger clone differs from it by one base. V is TRGV5 and J is TRGJ1 or TRGJ2. Germline V lookup: CDR1 VINAFY, CDR2 YDVSNSKD. This CDR3 spans 13 amino acids. CDR3 sequence: CATWEGEYYKKLF. CDR3 DNA: TGTGCCACATGGGAAGGGGAGTATTATAAGAAACTCTTT.

This clone has just a few counts. The translation of this DNA and the TCRdb protein of a much larger clone differ at residue 4, probably owing to a read error; the protein shown here is translated from the DNA. V is TRGV8 and J is TRGJ1 or TRGJ2. Germline V gene sequence: CDR1 VENAVY, CDR2 YDSYNSRV. This CDR3 spans 13 amino acids. The CDR3 DNA reads as TGTGCCACCGGGGATCCGAATTATTATAAGAAACTCTTT. Its protein product is CATGDPNYYKKLF.